This TCR beta chain was retrieved from a study of T cell responses to AZD1222 COVID-19 vaccine. Findings and limits, study-wide: There were repertoire samples only from the period after the peak T cell response. The study found Spike-specific TCR breadth and depth rose after two AZD1222 doses. Most donors were white British, females outnumbered males, and clonal diversity was possibly underestimated.

The CDR3 sequence is 14 residues long. Looked up from germline, CDR1 is MDHEN and CDR2 is SYDVKM. Trimming removed 4 bases from V and 4 bases from J, with 11 bases in between. With respect to this clone: Its antigen remains unidentified.

TCRdb's table, derived via immunoSEQ multiplex PCR, lists solely in-frame clones and lacks some. The sample consists of more than 150,000 clones, about 87% of them appearing once. The source is an adult in good health. The chain carries TRBV28 and TRBJ2-1, with D tentatively TRBD2 (6 bases). This material consisted of peripheral blood, taken on day 0 of AZD1222 vaccination. The CDR3 loop reads CASSSVAGYNEQFF. CDR3 nucleotide sequence: TGTGCCAGCAGTTCGGTGGCGGGGTACAATGAGCAGTTCTTC.